This T cell receptor beta chain derives from a study of T cell responses to AZD1222 COVID-19 vaccine. Findings and limits, study-wide: Regions left unmutated in variants are reportedly the target of nearly half of spike-specific TCRs. When two AZD1222 doses had been given, Spike-specific TCR breadth and depth rose.

The germline V and J ends were trimmed by 7 bases and 3 bases, with 19 bases remaining between them. CDR3 size: 16 residues. The germline V gene encodes CDR1 LNHDA and CDR2 SQIVND (reference sequence). Produced via immunoSEQ multiplex PCR; TCRdb's table is partial and in-frame only. The table lists fewer than 150,000 clones, about 92% of them singletons. Points on this clone: Its antigen is unknown.

This receptor was obtained from an adult in good health. The sequencing here drew on peripheral blood, taken on day 0 of AZD1222 vaccination. V is TRBV19 and J is TRBJ1-5, with TRBD1 as a possible D gene (5 bases). CDR3 residues: CASTKAGESVNQPQHF. The CDR3 coding sequence is TGTGCCAGTACAAAAGCGGGGGAGTCGGTCAATCAGCCCCAGCATTTT. The entire variable domain, with the rest obtained from reference TRBV19 and TRBJ1-5, is as follows: DGGITQSPKYLFRKEGQNVTLSCEQNLNHDAMYWYRQDPGQGLRLIYYSQIVNDFQKGDIAEGYSVSREKKESFPLTVTSAQKNPTAFYLCASTKAGESVNQPQHFGDGTRLSIL.